The 23 T cell receptor beta chains listed next were all sequenced from one sample in a study of cytomegalovirus exposure and HLA in healthy donors. Researchers ran the PCR with 60 Vbeta and 13 Jbeta primers. Method: immunoSEQ multiplex PCR; TCRdb's copy keeps in-frame clones and lacks some. In the table there are some 91,000 clones, more than 75% of which are singletons. The sample taken for sequencing was PBMCs. The receptor set was obtained from a woman aged 55-69 years in good health and CMV-seronegative.

This clone was detected only once. The chain uses TRBV5-1 and TRBJ2-7; D is undetermined. V was cut by 0 bases and J by 4 bases, with 14 bases left in between. The length of the CDR3 is 15 residues. Germline V gene sequence: CDR1 SGHRS, CDR2 YFSETQ. The CDR3 loop is CASSLGVSSIYEQYF. In DNA, the CDR3 is TGCGCCAGCAGCTTGGGAGTGAGCTCGATTTACGAGCAGTACTTC. Supplemented by reference TRBV5-1 and TRBJ2-7, the full variable domain reads KAGVTQTPRYLIKTRGQQVTLSCSPISGHRSVSWYQQTPGQGLQFLFEYFSETQRNKGNFPGRFSGRQFSNSRSEMNVSTLELGDSALYLCASSLGVSSIYEQYFGPGTRLTVT.

This chain links TRBV27 with TRBJ1-3; D is unresolved. Deletions cut 0 bases from V and 8 bases from J, with 8 bases between. CDR1 and CDR2 (germline): MNHEY, SMNVEV (reference sequence). The CDR3 is 13 residues long. The CDR3 DNA sequence: TGTGCCAGCAGTTTATCTCGGCAGGACACCATATATTTT. Translating it yields CASSLSRQDTIYF.

This chain links TRBV6-5 with TRBJ1-1; D unresolved. The CDR3 is 14 residues long. V shed 5 bases and J shed 1 base, with 11 bases lying between them. Germline values: CDR1 MNHEY, CDR2 SVGAGI. The CDR3 sequence is CASSGGLWNTEAFF. The CDR3, as DNA: TGTGCCAGCAGTGGAGGCTTATGGAACACTGAAGCTTTCTTT.

A single count supports this clone. V and J are TRBV28 and TRBJ2-1; 7 bases match TRBD2. V shed 6 bases, J shed 1 base, and the junction held 12 bases outside the gene matches. Per germline, CDR1 MDHEN and CDR2 SYDVKM. The CDR3 extends over 17 amino acids. The CDR3 loop is CASRGGFALPSYNEQFF. For the CDR3, the DNA is TGTGCCAGCAGGGGAGGGTTCGCGTTGCCTTCCTACAATGAGCAGTTCTTC.

This rearrangement joins TRBV4-3 to TRBJ2-3; 15 bases are shared with TRBD2. With 1 base clipped from V and 6 bases from J, the junction kept 5 bases outside the gene matches. This CDR3 comprises 17 residues. Germline V lookup: CDR1 LGHNA, CDR2 YSLEER. The CDR3 here is CASSQALGTSGGDTQYF. CDR3 in DNA: TGCGCCAGCAGCCAAGCCCTAGGGACTAGCGGGGGGGATACGCAGTATTTT.

The chain has TRBV19 and TRBJ1-1; D possibly corresponds to TRBD1 (5 bases). The CDR3 is 13 residues long. Trimming removed 3 bases from V and 3 bases from J, with 8 bases in between. From germline, CDR1 is LNHDA and CDR2 SQIVND (reference sequence). In DNA form, the CDR3 reads TGTGCCAGTAGTATCGGGGGTGACACTGAAGCTTTCTTT. Protein: CASSIGGDTEAFF.

The gene calls are TRBV9 and TRBJ1-2, with a tentative D call TRBD1 (6 bases). The germline CDR1 and CDR2 sequences are SGDLS and YYNGEE. The V end lost 4 bases, the J end lost 0 bases, and 16 bases lay between the germline ends. CDR3 length: 16 residues. CDR3 amino acids: CASSMGGPLANYGYTF. CDR3 sequence (DNA): TGTGCCAGCAGCATGGGGGGGCCCCTTGCTAACTATGGCTACACCTTC.

The rearrangement joins TRBV29-1 to TRBJ1-2; perhaps TRBD1 as D (5 bases). V was trimmed by 8 bases and J by 3 bases, leaving 16 bases between them. This CDR3 region has 13 residues. CDR1 and CDR2 from the germline V gene are SQVTM and ANQGSEA. CDR3 bases: TGCAGCACAGGAACGGGGGGAGACTATGGCTACACCTTC. It yields the protein CSTGTGGDYGYTF.

As DNA, the CDR3 is TGTGCCAGCAGCTTAGGCAGGGCCTACGAGCAGTACTTC. Encoded protein: CASSLGRAYEQYF. The rearrangement joins TRBV11-2 to TRBJ2-7; D may be TRBD1 (5 bases). The CDR3 loop spans 13 amino acids. CDR1 SGHAT and CDR2 FQNNGV come from the germline V gene. The V and J ends lost 1 base and 2 bases respectively, with 6 bases between them.

The gene calls are TRBV9 and TRBJ2-5, with D tentatively TRBD2 (7 bases). This CDR3 has 15 residues. V was cut by 6 bases and J by 2 bases, with 17 bases left in between. Germline V lookup: CDR1 SGDLS, CDR2 YYNGEE. As DNA, the CDR3 is TGTGCCAGCACCCTCACGGGGGGCCCTCAAGAGACCCAGTACTTC. Translating gives CASTLTGGPQETQYF.

This chain connects TRBV4-3 to TRBJ1-2, with unresolved D. Per the germline V gene, CDR1 is LGHNA and CDR2 is YSLEER. Trimming removed 3 bases from V and 3 bases from J, with 20 bases in between. The CDR3 has 17 amino acids. DNA for the CDR3: TGCGCCAGCAGCCAGGAACTCGGGAAGGGATGGGACTATGGCTACACCTTC. This encodes CASSQELGKGWDYGYTF.

The rearrangement uses TRBV5-1 and TRBJ2-3, with 11 bases aligning to TRBD2. The germline V gene encodes CDR1 SGHRS and CDR2 YFSETQ. The trim removed 0 bases at V and 1 base at J, leaving 7 bases unmatched. The CDR3 contains 18 residues. CDR3 protein: CASSLGLAGIEGTDTQYF. CDR3 sequence (DNA): TGCGCCAGCAGCTTGGGACTAGCGGGAATCGAAGGCACAGATACGCAGTATTTT.

The chain recombines TRBV11-2 with TRBJ1-1; D gene ambiguous. This CDR3 contains 13 residues. V was clipped by 0 bases and J by 5 bases, with 7 bases between them. Germline V gene sequence: CDR1 SGHAT, CDR2 FQNNGV. CDR3 in amino acids: CASSLERETEAFF. DNA of the CDR3: TGTGCCAGCAGCTTAGAGAGGGAGACTGAAGCTTTCTTT.

The V gene is TRBV29-1, the J gene TRBJ1-2, with TRBD1 matching over 8 bases. Germline V gene lookup returns CDR1 SQVTM and CDR2 ANQGSEA. The CDR3 runs 17 residues. The J segment lost 6 bases and the V segment lost 5 bases, leaving 20 bases of the junction unmatched. CDR3 sequence reads: CSVRDLGQGVFSDGYTF. CDR3 nucleotides: TGCAGCGTTAGGGATTTAGGACAGGGAGTCTTTAGCGATGGCTACACCTTC.

The chain recombines TRBV6-1 with TRBJ2-1; 10 positions match TRBD2. J was trimmed by 2 bases and V by 3 bases; bases with no gene match: 4. The CDR3 extends over 16 amino acids. Germline V lookup: CDR1 MNHNS, CDR2 SASEGT. CDR3: CASSDLAGDPYNEQFF. CDR3 coding DNA: TGTGCCAGCAGTGACCTAGCGGGGGACCCCTACAATGAGCAGTTCTTC.

The genes are TRBV11-2 and TRBJ1-1; 7 nucleotides line up with TRBD1. This CDR3 region has 15 residues. After removal of 5 bases from V and 4 bases from J, the junction contained 10 bases not matched to a gene. The germline V gene encodes CDR1 SGHAT and CDR2 FQNNGV. The chain's CDR3 is CASSLGRQGGTEAFF. In nucleotides, the CDR3 is TGTGCCAGCAGCCTGGGGCGGCAGGGGGGCACTGAAGCTTTCTTT.

This clone was seen only once. The rearrangement links TRBV19 to TRBJ1-5; 8 nucleotides line up with TRBD1. There are 15 residues in the CDR3. Germline assignment: CDR1 LNHDA and CDR2 SQIVND (reference sequence). J was trimmed by 2 bases and V by 3 bases; bases with no gene match: 3. This CDR3 is CASSIDRGGNQPQHF. The CDR3 nucleotides are TGTGCCAGTAGTATCGACAGGGGTGGCAATCAGCCCCAGCATTTT.

This chain joins TRBV29-1 and TRBJ2-4; 7 bases map to TRBD2. Trimming cost V 4 bases and J 1 base; bases outside gene matches: 1. The CDR3 sequence is 13 residues long. Per the germline V gene, CDR1 is SQVTM and CDR2 is ANQGSEA. CDR3 amino acids: CSVAGGAKNIQYF. As DNA, the CDR3 is TGCAGCGTTGCCGGGGGGGCCAAAAACATTCAGTACTTC.

V and J are TRBV4-1 and TRBJ1-6; no firm D call. V lost 0 bases and J 7 bases, leaving 13 bases between the germline ends. The CDR3 extends over 16 amino acids. CDR1 and CDR2 from the germline V gene are MGHRA and YSYEKL. As DNA, the CDR3 is TGCGCCAGCAGCCAAGATAGTAGCAGAAAGAATTCACCCCTCCACTTT. It encodes CASSQDSSRKNSPLHF.

The rearrangement links TRBV6-6 to TRBJ1-2; 10 nucleotides line up with TRBD1. This CDR3 has 14 amino acids. Trimming removed 6 bases from V and 5 bases from J; junction bases left unmatched: 6. Germline V gives CDR1 MNHNY, CDR2 SVGAGI (reference sequence). Here the CDR3 reads CASRVGQGVYGYTF. The CDR3 region has the DNA TGTGCCAGCAGGGTTGGACAGGGGGTTTATGGCTACACCTTC.

The chain combines TRBV9 with TRBJ2-1; 8 bases match TRBD2. CDR3 length: 16 residues. The V gene end was trimmed by 4 bases and the J gene end by 5 bases; junction bases not matched to a gene: 11. Germline-derived CDR1 and CDR2 are SGDLS and YYNGEE. CDR3 coding DNA: TGTGCCAGCAGCTCCTCCCTGGCGGGGGGCAACAATGAGCAGTTCTTC. This sequence encodes CASSSSLAGGNNEQFF.

In this sample, this clone turned up a few times. V is TRBV25-1 and J is TRBJ2-7; 8 nucleotides line up with TRBD2. Trimming cost V 1 base and J 7 bases; bases outside gene matches: 12. The CDR3 is made up of 16 amino acids. Germline V gives CDR1 MGHDK, CDR2 SYGVNS. DNA of the CDR3: TGTGCCAGCAGTGAATTGGCGGGGGGTTACTACGAAGAGCAGTACTTC. Translated, it gives CASSELAGGYYEEQYF.

This clone was detected once. V and J are TRBV6-5 and TRBJ2-7; D perhaps matches TRBD2 (5 bases). V gave up 4 bases and J gave up 2 bases, with 9 bases separating them. There are 13 residues in the CDR3. In germline, CDR1 is MNHEY, CDR2 SVGAGI. CDR3 residues: CASSLIGTYEQYF. For the CDR3, the DNA is TGTGCCAGCAGTTTGATCGGGACCTACGAGCAGTACTTC.